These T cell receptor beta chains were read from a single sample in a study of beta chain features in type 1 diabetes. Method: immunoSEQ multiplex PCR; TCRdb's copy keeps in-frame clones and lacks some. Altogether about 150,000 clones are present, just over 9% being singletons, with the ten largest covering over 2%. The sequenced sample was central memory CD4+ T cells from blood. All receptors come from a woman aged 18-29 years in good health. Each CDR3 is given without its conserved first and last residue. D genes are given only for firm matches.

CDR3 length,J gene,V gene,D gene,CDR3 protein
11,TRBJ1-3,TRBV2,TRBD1,ASSTGERNTIY
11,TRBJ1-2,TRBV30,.,AWSSGRSYGYT
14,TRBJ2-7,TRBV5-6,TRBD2,ASTVGGLAGSYEQY
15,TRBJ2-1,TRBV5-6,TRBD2,ASSLGASGGTYNEQF
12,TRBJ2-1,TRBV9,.,ASSVEVDFNEQF
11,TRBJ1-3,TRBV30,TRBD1,ACEQGAGNTIY
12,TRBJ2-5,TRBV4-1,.,ASSQDPRQETQY
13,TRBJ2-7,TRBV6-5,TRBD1,ASTPGGTVPGEQY
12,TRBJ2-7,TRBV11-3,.,ASSLDSGGSDQY
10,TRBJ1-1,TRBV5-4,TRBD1,ASSLEGGPAF
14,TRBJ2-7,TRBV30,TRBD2,AWSRSDSGLVSEQY
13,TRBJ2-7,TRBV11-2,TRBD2,ASSLLAGGLGEQY
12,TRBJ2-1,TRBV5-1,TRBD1,ASSRDRANNEQF
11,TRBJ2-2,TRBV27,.,ATSGRVGGELF
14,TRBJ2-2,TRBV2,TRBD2,ASMGAGGPDTGELF
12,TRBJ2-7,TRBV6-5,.,ASRPSEGGNLLR
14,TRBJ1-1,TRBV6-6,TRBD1,ASSYLPGQGNTEAF
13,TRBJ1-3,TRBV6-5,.,ASSYGGATVGTIY
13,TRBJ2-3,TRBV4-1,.,ASSQDLVTADTQY
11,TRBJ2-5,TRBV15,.,ATSRDREETQY
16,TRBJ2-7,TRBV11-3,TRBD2,ASSLDQGGSGSSYEQY
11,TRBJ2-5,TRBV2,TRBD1,ASTDRGAETQY
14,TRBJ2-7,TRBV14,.,ASSQEGDGSSYEQY
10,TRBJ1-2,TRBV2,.,ASSVRDSGYT
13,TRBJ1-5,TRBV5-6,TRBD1,ASSYARGLGQPQH
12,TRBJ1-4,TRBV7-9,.,ASSLEQAYEKLF
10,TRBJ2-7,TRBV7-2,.,ASSSDFYEQY
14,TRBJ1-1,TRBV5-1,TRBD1,ASSSWRGRGDTEAF
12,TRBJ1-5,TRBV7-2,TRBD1,ASSLRTGNQPQH
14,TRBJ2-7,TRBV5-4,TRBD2,ASSFRGLADNYEQY
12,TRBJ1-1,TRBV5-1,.,ASSFRGLNTEAF
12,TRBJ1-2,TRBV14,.,ASSPLTFNYGYT
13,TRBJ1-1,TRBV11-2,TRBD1,ASSAGQGPNTEAF
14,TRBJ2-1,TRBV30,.,AWSPLWASSYNEQF
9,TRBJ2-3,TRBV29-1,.,SGTGGDTQY
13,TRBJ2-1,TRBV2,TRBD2,ASSLGLAGDNEQF
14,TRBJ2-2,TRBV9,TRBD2,ASSVEGGRAAGELF
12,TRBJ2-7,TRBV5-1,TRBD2,ASSLAGGPSEQY
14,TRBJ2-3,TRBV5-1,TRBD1,ASSLTGTRVADTQY
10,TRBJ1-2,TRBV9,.,ASSGRGYGYT
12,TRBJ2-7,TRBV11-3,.,ASSPGLAGQEQY
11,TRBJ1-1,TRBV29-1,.,SSRVGLNTEAF
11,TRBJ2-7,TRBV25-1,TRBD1,ASVRDRGYEQY
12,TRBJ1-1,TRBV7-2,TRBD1,ASSSQTGFTEAF
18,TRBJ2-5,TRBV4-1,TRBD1,ASSQVEVLDPGQGQETQY
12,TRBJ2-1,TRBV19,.,ASSLGDFYNEQF
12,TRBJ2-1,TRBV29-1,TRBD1,SVLGDRGLNEQF
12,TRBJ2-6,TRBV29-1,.,SVRGGAGANVLT